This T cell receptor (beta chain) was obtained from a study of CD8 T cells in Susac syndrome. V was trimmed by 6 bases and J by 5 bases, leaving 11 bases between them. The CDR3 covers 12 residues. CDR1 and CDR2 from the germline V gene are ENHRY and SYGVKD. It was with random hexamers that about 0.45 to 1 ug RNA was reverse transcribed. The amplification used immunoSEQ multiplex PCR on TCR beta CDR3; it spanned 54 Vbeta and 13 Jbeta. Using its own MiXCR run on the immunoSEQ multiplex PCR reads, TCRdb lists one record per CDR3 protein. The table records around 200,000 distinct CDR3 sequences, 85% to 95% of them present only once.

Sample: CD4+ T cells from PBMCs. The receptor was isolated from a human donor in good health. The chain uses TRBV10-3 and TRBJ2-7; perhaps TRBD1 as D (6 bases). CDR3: CAISLSGDEQYV. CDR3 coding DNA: TGTGCCATCAGCCTATCAGGGGACGAGCAGTACGTC.